Listed here is a single T cell receptor (beta chain). Its antigen is not known. The sample comes from a study of beta chain features in type 1 diabetes. Study as a whole: All samples yielded 107,917,701 examined sorted cells.

Reverse transcription of all isolated RNA meant that expressed TCRB transcripts were sequenced. Data came from immunoSEQ multiplex PCR; TCRdb stores just in-frame clones and leaves some out. There are 600,000 to 700,000 clones in the sample; around 12% occur only once, and around 0.12% lies in the top ten. The authors sorted CD4+ naive, central memory, regulatory and stem cell-like memory cells via CD45RO/CCR7/CD25/CD127/CD95/CD27. Each population that was sorted was more than 98% pure. The study, taken as a whole, reports: Shortening that was moderate but significant affected the TCRB CDR3s of Type 1 diabetes patients in all four CD4+ subsets. At VDJ recombination sites, type 1 diabetes patients had fewer insertions and more deleted nucleotides.

The CDR3 length is 13 residues. Germline assignment: CDR1 LNHDA and CDR2 SQIVND (reference sequence). Between the trimmed V and J ends, which lost 4 bases and 10 bases, there was a span of 14 bases. Sequencing used naive CD4+ T cells from blood. The V gene is TRBV19, the J gene TRBJ2-1; D remains ambiguous. This clonotype originated in a man under 40 with type 1 diabetes. In DNA form, the CDR3 reads TGTGCCAGTAGTACCCTACTGGGAACGGAGCAGTTCTTC. Amino acids: CASSTLLGTEQFF.